These 18 T cell receptor beta chains share one sample of origin, sequenced in a study of Ad26.COV2.S vaccination and SARS-CoV-2 variants. TCRdb's copy holds only in-frame clones and misses some; the assay was immunoSEQ multiplex PCR. The sample has about 680,000 clones; about 90% are singletons. Treatment meaning: over 15 received Ad26.COV2.S at low or high dose, single or two shots; 5 received placebo; per-sample allocation not given. Collection of samples fell on day 63 after the first vaccine or placebo injection. The source was peripheral blood, collected in a trial of Ad26.COV2.S vaccine versus placebo. These receptors were collected from a person aged 18-65 years who received the Ad26.COV2.S COVID-19 vaccine or a placebo.

The chain recombines TRBV7-2 with TRBJ2-7; D unclear. CDR1 SGHTA and CDR2 FQGNSA come from the germline V gene. The CDR3 has 13 amino acids. V lost 1 base to trimming and J lost 2 bases, with 6 bases between them. The CDR3 is CASSLEITYEQYF. The CDR3 DNA sequence: TGTGCCAGCAGCTTAGAAATCACCTACGAGCAGTACTTC.

The chain combines TRBV10-3 with TRBJ2-2; 12 nucleotides agree with TRBD2. This CDR3 spans 17 amino acids. Germline assignment: CDR1 ENHRY and CDR2 SYGVKD. J gave up 0 bases and V 6 bases, and 5 bases lay outside the gene matches. CDR3 DNA sequence: TGTGCCATCAGCGCGACTAGCGGGGGAACGAACACCGGGGAGCTGTTTTTT. It codes for CAISATSGGTNTGELFF.

This chain connects TRBV7-2 to TRBJ1-1; D is ambiguous. Germline V gene lookup returns CDR1 SGHTA and CDR2 FQGNSA. V shed 0 bases and J shed 0 bases, with 5 bases lying between them. The CDR3 is 14 residues long. CDR3 coding DNA: TGTGCCAGCAGCTTAGCGGCTGTGAACACTGAAGCTTTCTTT. Translated: CASSLAAVNTEAFF.

This clone was recorded a few times. The V gene is TRBV19, the J gene TRBJ2-1; D remains unclear. The CDR3 sequence is 16 residues long. V was clipped by 7 bases and J by 0 bases, with 16 bases between them. CDR1 LNHDA and CDR2 SQIVND come from the germline V gene (reference sequence). CDR3 region: CASNPTPQSSYNEQFF. The CDR3 region has the DNA TGTGCCAGTAACCCGACGCCCCAGAGCTCCTACAATGAGCAGTTCTTC. Together with reference TRBV19 and TRBJ2-1, the CDR3 gives the full variable domain: DGGITQSPKYLFRKEGQNVTLSCEQNLNHDAMYWYRQDPGQGLRLIYYSQIVNDFQKGDIAEGYSVSREKKESFPLTVTSAQKNPTAFYLCASNPTPQSSYNEQFFGPGTRLTVL.

The chain has TRBV7-2 and TRBJ2-7; 11 nucleotides line up with TRBD2. The J segment lost 1 base and the V segment lost 1 base, leaving 3 bases of the junction unmatched. The CDR3 contains 16 residues. The germline CDR1 and CDR2 sequences are SGHTA and FQGNSA. The CDR3 region is CASSLGLAGGSYEQYF. CDR3 DNA sequence: TGTGCCAGCAGCTTAGGGCTAGCGGGGGGTTCCTACGAGCAGTACTTC.

This chain uses TRBV24-1 with TRBJ1-2, with 9 positions matching TRBD1. The CDR3 has 14 amino acids. Per the germline V gene, CDR1 is KGHDR and CDR2 is SFDVKD. With 4 bases clipped from V and 6 bases from J, the junction kept 5 bases outside the gene matches. The CDR3 coding sequence is TGTGCCACCAGTGACCCCACAGGGGGCAATGGCTACACCTTC. The encoded protein is CATSDPTGGNGYTF.

The genes are TRBV27 and TRBJ2-1; 10 nucleotides align to TRBD2. The CDR3 is 14 residues long. V lost 5 bases and J lost 8; bases outside the gene matches: 6. The germline V gene has CDR1 MNHEY and CDR2 SMNVEV (reference sequence). The CDR3: CASSETSGFDEQFF. DNA for the CDR3: TGTGCCAGCAGTGAGACTAGCGGGTTCGATGAGCAGTTCTTC.

This chain links TRBV24-1 with TRBJ2-3; the D gene is possibly TRBD1 (6 bases). The CDR3 consists of 15 residues. Germline values: CDR1 KGHDR, CDR2 SFDVKD. V lost 3 bases and J 4 bases, leaving 13 bases between the germline ends. The CDR3 coding sequence is TGTGCCACCAGTGATCCGGCAGGGGTGCCAGATACGCAGTATTTT. The encoded protein is CATSDPAGVPDTQYF.

The chain is built from TRBV5-1 and TRBJ2-7; D call uncertain. Trimming cost V 0 bases and J 4 bases, with 11 bases left between them. The V gene's germline CDR1 is SGHRS and CDR2 YFSETQ. This CDR3 is 14 amino acids long. The CDR3 sequence: CASSLDERRYEQYF. The CDR3 coding sequence is TGCGCCAGCAGCTTGGATGAGAGGCGATACGAGCAGTACTTC.

The chain recombines TRBV5-1 with TRBJ1-1, with D possibly matching TRBD1 (6 bases). Trimming took 0 bases from V and 0 from J, leaving 9 bases between them. Germline CDR1 and CDR2: SGHRS and YFSETQ. The CDR3 is 15 amino acids. This CDR3 reads CASSLGGQMNTEAFF. The DNA for the CDR3 is TGCGCCAGCAGCTTGGGTGGACAGATGAACACTGAAGCTTTCTTT.

V gene TRBV24-1 combines with J gene TRBJ2-7; 12 bases match TRBD1. The CDR3 consists of 15 residues. V was pared by 5 bases and J by 2 bases, with 3 bases of the junction left unmatched. Germline V gene lookup returns CDR1 KGHDR and CDR2 SFDVKD. Here the CDR3 reads CATSVGTGGTYEQYF. CDR3 DNA: TGTGCCACCAGTGTCGGGACAGGGGGCACCTACGAGCAGTACTTC.

CDR3 amino acids: CASRLGGMGGVSNQPQHF. In nucleotides, the CDR3 is TGTGCAAGTCGCTTAGGAGGAATGGGGGGGGTTAGCAATCAGCCCCAGCATTTT. The V gene is TRBV12-2, the J gene TRBJ1-5. TRBV12-2 is noted as a pseudogene. The CDR3 spans 18 residues.

The chain joins TRBV24-1 to TRBJ2-1, with D perhaps matching TRBD2 (6 bases). CDR3 length equals 17 residues. V gave up 3 bases and J gave up 3 bases, with 17 bases separating them. CDR1 and CDR2 (germline): KGHDR, SFDVKD. CDR3 in DNA: TGTGCCACCAGTGATGCCGTTGGGGGAGCGGGCTACAATGAGCAGTTCTTC. Its translation: CATSDAVGGAGYNEQFF.

The chain combines TRBV7-3 with TRBJ2-2; D gene uncertain. Trimming shortened V by 5 bases and J by 4 bases, and 8 bases separated the two germline ends. The germline V gene encodes CDR1 SGHTA and CDR2 FQGTGA. The CDR3 has 13 residues. The CDR3 region is CASSSGPTGELFF. CDR3 nucleotides: TGTGCCAGCAGCAGTGGCCCCACCGGGGAGCTGTTTTTT. The full variable domain, with the rest looked up from reference TRBV7-3 and TRBJ2-2, is GAGVSQTPSNKVTEKGKYVELRCDPISGHTALYWYRQSLGQGPEFLIYFQGTGAADDSGLPNDRFFAVRPEGSVSTLKIQRTERGDSAVYLCASSSGPTGELFFGEGSRLTVL.

As for this clone: This same CDR3 is encoded by further DNA sequences in the sample. The V call is TRBV7-2, the J call TRBJ2-1; 12 nucleotides line up with TRBD2. In germline, CDR1 is SGHTA, CDR2 FQGNSA. The V and J ends lost 3 bases and 4 bases, in that order; junction bases with no gene match: 1. The CDR3 covers 15 residues. The chain's CDR3 is CASSFGTSGYNEQFF. CDR3 nucleotide sequence: TGTGCCAGCAGCTTTGGGACTAGCGGGTACAATGAGCAGTTCTTC.

The J gene is TRBJ2-2, the V gene TRBV19; the match to TRBD1 covers 7 bases. This CDR3 region has 19 residues. The germline gives CDR1 LNHDA, CDR2 SQIVND (reference sequence). The V and J ends lost 0 bases and 3 bases, in that order; junction bases with no gene match: 13. CDR3 sequence reads: CASSIDPRRRGLYTGELFF. CDR3 in DNA: TGTGCCAGTAGTATAGATCCTCGTAGAAGGGGGCTTTACACCGGGGAGCTGTTTTTT.

The rearrangement uses TRBV11-1 and TRBJ2-7, with D unclear. CDR1 and CDR2 from the germline V gene are SGHAT and FQDESV (reference sequence). V dropped 4 bases and J dropped 12 bases, with 16 bases sitting between them. This CDR3 is built from 12 residues. The CDR3 DNA reads TGTGCCAGCAGCTCCTCCACGGAGATGCGGTACTTC. Encoded protein: CASSSSTEMRYF. The full variable domain, rest sourced from reference TRBV11-1 and TRBJ2-7, is EAEVAQSPRYKITEKSQAVAFWCDPISGHATLYWYRQILGQGPELLVQFQDESVVDDSQLPKDRFSAERLKGVDSTLKIQPAELGDSAMYLCASSSSTEMRYFGPGTRLTVT.

The chain combines TRBV29-1 with TRBJ1-1, with D uncertain. This CDR3 is built from 11 residues. The germline CDR1 and CDR2 sequences are SQVTM and ANQGSEA. The ends were cut back, 0 bases at V and 8 bases at J, with 7 bases in the middle. CDR3 in amino acids: CSVEDRREAFF. The DNA of the CDR3 is TGCAGCGTTGAAGATAGAAGGGAAGCTTTCTTT.